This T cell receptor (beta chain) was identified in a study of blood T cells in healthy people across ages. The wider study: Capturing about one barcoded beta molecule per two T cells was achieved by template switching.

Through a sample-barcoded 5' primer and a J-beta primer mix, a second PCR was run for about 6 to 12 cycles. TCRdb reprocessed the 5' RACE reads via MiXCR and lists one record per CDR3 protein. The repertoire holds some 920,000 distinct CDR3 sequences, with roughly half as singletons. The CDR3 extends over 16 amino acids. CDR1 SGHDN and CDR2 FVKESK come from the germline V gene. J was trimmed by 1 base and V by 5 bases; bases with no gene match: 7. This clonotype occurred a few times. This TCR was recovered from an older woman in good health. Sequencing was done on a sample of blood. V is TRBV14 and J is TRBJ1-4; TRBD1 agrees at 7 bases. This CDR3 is CASSLWTGRTNEKLFF. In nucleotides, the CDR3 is TGTGCCAGCAGCTTATGGACAGGCCGAACTAATGAAAAACTGTTTTTT.